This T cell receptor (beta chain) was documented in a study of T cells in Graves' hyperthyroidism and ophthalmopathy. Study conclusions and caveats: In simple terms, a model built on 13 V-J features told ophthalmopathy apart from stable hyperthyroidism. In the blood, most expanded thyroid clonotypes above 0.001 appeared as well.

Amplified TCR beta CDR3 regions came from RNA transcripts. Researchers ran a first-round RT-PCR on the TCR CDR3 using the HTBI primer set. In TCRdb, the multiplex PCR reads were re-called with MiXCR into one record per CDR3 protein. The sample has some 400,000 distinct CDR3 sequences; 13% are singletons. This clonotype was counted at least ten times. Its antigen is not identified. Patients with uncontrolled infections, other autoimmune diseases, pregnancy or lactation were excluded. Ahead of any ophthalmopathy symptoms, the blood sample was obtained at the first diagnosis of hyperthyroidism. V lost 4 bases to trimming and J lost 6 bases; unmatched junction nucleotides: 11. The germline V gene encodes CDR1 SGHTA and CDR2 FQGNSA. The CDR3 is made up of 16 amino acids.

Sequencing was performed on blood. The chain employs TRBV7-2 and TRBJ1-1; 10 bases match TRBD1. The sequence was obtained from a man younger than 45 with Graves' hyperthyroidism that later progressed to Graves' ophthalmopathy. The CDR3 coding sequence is TGTGCCAGCAGCTCCCGACAGGGGGCTGTTTGGGCTGAAGCTTTCTTT. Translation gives CASSSRQGAVWAEAFF.